Below, 5 T cell receptor beta chains from the same sample are listed, as sequenced in a study of T cell changes during pregnancy in multiple sclerosis. Sequenced by immunoSEQ multiplex PCR; TCRdb stores in-frame clones only, minus some. The data contain over 100,000 clones, approximately 90% of them singletons. Source: peripheral blood, taken in the third trimester of pregnancy. Source of these receptors: a female donor with multiple sclerosis, enrolled in a pregnancy study.

The gene calls are TRBV5-1 and TRBJ2-1, with a possible D match to TRBD2 (5 bases). The CDR3 contains 15 residues. V lost 1 base and J lost 7, with 15 bases in between. Per germline, CDR1 SGHRS and CDR2 YFSETQ. In DNA, the CDR3 is TGCGCCAGCAGCTTGTTTTCAGACCCGGGGAATGAGCAGTTCTTC. This translates into CASSLFSDPGNEQFF.

This chain joins TRBV19 and TRBJ1-1; D possibly corresponds to TRBD1 (5 bases). The CDR3 length is 14 residues. Germline V gene sequence: CDR1 LNHDA, CDR2 SQIVND (reference sequence). Trimming took off 7 bases at V and 5 bases at J, with 17 bases between the two ends. CDR3 sequence (DNA): TGTGCCAGTAACGGTCCCCCGGGGGGAACTGAAGCTTTCTTT. It translates to CASNGPPGGTEAFF.

This sequence joins TRBV29-1 and TRBJ2-3, with 11 bases that match TRBD2. V shed 5 bases and J 1 base; nucleotides not matched to a gene: 8. This CDR3 has 16 amino acids. In germline, CDR1 is SQVTM, CDR2 ANQGSEA. CDR3 DNA: TGCAGCGTTAATCCGACTAGCGGGGTGGGCACAGATACGCAGTATTTT. Its protein product is CSVNPTSGVGTDTQYF.

The chain links TRBV19 to TRBJ1-1, with TRBD1 matching over 8 bases. Germline V gene data show CDR1 as LNHDA and CDR2 as SQIVND (reference sequence). V shed 3 bases, J shed 5 bases, and the junction held 8 bases outside the gene matches. CDR3 size: 15 residues. The CDR3 coding sequence is TGTGCCAGTAGTATTTCCGGACAGGGTAGGACTGAAGCTTTCTTT. It specifies CASSISGQGRTEAFF.

This chain connects TRBV7-9 to TRBJ2-3, with a tentative D call TRBD2 (6 bases). This CDR3 comprises 14 residues. CDR1 and CDR2 (germline): SEHNR, FQNEAQ (reference sequence). V lost 2 bases to trimming and J lost 10 bases, with 16 bases between them. As DNA, the CDR3 is TGTGCCAGCAGCTTAAACCGGGGAGGACCTGCGCAGTATTTT. Translating it yields CASSLNRGGPAQYF.